This is a list of T cell receptor beta chains from one sample in a study of blood T cell repertoires in COVID-19. The repertoire was sequenced with immunoSEQ multiplex PCR; TCRdb's copy has only in-frame clones and lacks some. The sample lists around 140,000 clones, approximately 80% occurring once. The sequencing sample was made of peripheral blood. The receptors were gathered from a woman aged 60-70 years with active or convalescent COVID-19. Each CDR3 is given with its conserved first and last residue. The D gene is left open where the match is weak. Not every row has a clone size; where given, it reads once, few, many or a size class.

j_call	clone_size	v_call	d_call	cdr3_nt	cdr3_aa
TRBJ1-1	once	TRBV3-1/TRBV3-2	.	TGTGCCAGCAGCCACCGAGGACAGATGAAAGCTTTCTTT	CASSHRGQMKAFF
TRBJ2-3	.	TRBV7-2	.	TGTGCCAGCAGCTTAAGGGAGGCTACGCAGTATTTT	CASSLREATQYF
TRBJ2-2	.	TRBV11-3	.	TGTGCCAGCAGTTACCGGAACAGGGATCGCACCGGGGAGCTGTTTTTT	CASSYRNRDRTGELFF
TRBJ1-2	.	TRBV6-5	.	TGTGCCAGCAGACGACTCGGCGGAAATGGCTACACCTTC	CASRRLGGNGYTF
TRBJ1-1	once	TRBV29-1	.	TGCAGCGTTGTTAGCCGGGGGAACTCTGAAGCTTTCTTT	CSVVSRGNSEAFF
TRBJ2-2	once	TRBV7-9	TRBD1	TGTGCCAGCAGCTTTTGGGACAGATCGACCGGGGAGCTGTTTTTT	CASSFWDRSTGELFF
TRBJ2-3	.	TRBV5-1	TRBD1	TGCGCCAGCAGCCCTACAGGGGCTAGCACAGATACGCAGTATTTT	CASSPTGASTDTQYF
TRBJ2-5	once	TRBV27	.	TGTGCCAGCAGTTTATCGGATAGTAGAGGAACCCAGTACTTC	CASSLSDSRGTQYF
TRBJ1-5	.	TRBV19	.	TGTGCCAGTAGTATCCGGGTGATGAGCAATCAGCCCCAGCATTTT	CASSIRVMSNQPQHF
TRBJ1-2	few	TRBV7-2	TRBD1	TGTGCCAGCAGCTTATATGCCGGGACAGGGGGCACAGTGGGCTACACCTTC	CASSLYAGTGGTVGYTF
TRBJ2-6	.	TRBV7-2	.	TGTGCCAGCAGCTTAGTGAGCTCTGGGGCCAACGTCCTGACTTTC	CASSLVSSGANVLTF
TRBJ1-1	.	TRBV18	.	TGTGCCAGCTCACCACCAACACACAACACTGAAGCTTTCTTT	CASSPPTHNTEAFF
TRBJ2-7	once	TRBV6-1	.	TGTGCCAGCAGTGAAGCGCTTCTAGGGGGCGAGCAGTACTTC	CASSEALLGGEQYF
TRBJ2-1	.	TRBV19	TRBD2	TGTGCCAGTATGGGGACTAGCGGGAGCGAGTACAATGAGCAGTTCTTC	CASMGTSGSEYNEQFF